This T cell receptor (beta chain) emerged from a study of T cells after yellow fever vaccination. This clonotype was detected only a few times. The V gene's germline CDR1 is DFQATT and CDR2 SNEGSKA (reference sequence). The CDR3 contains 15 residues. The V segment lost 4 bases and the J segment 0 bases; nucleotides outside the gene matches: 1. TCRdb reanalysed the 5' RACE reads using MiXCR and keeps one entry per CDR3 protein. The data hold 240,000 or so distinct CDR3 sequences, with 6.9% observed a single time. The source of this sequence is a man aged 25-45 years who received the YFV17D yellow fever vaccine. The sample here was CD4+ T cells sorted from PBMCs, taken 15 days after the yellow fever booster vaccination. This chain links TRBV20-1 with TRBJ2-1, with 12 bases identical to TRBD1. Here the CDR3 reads CSAKGQGASYNEQFF. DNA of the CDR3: TGCAGTGCTAAGGGACAGGGGGCCTCCTACAATGAGCAGTTCTTC.